These T cell receptor beta chains were read from a single sample in a study of T-cell reconstitution after alpha-beta-depleted transplantation in children. TCRdb reprocessed the PCR reads with MiXCR, giving one entry per CDR3 protein. The data show under 750,000 distinct CDR3 sequences, around 23% seen once. The sample here was PBMCs, mostly from graft donor cells, taken 360 days after TCRalphabeta/CD19-depleted stem cell transplant. The origin of the receptors is a boy under two years old who had a stem cell transplant for acute myeloid leukemia, so the T cells may come from the graft donor. The CDR3 runs from the conserved cysteine through the conserved F or W. D genes are given only for firm matches.

J,D,V,CDR3
TRBJ2-6,TRBD1,TRBV5-4,CASSSGTGASGANVLTF
TRBJ1-2,.,TRBV29-1,CSVAKETGYTF
TRBJ1-1,TRBD1,TRBV28,CASSPGTGLSEAFF
TRBJ2-3,.,TRBV12-3/TRBV12-4,CASSTRGGRDTQYF
TRBJ1-1,.,TRBV29-1,CSARSGEAFF
TRBJ1-5,TRBD1,TRBV6-7,CASSSGTGPRDQPQHF
TRBJ2-7,.,TRBV10-3,CAISDKGLTYEQYF
TRBJ2-5,.,TRBV7-2,CASSNQNQETQYF
TRBJ2-3,TRBD2,TRBV7-2,CASSPQRGGSTDTQYF
TRBJ2-3,.,TRBV10-3,CAIHRQKGDTQYF
TRBJ2-3,TRBD2,TRBV29-1,CSVWGLAGGRSTDTQYF
TRBJ1-1,.,TRBV18,CASTPSGGAFIEAFF
TRBJ2-7,TRBD2,TRBV7-2,CASSQASGGPGEQYF
TRBJ2-5,.,TRBV13,CASSSTDSYHGTQYF
TRBJ2-2,TRBD1,TRBV4-3,CASSRIGTAVTGELFF
TRBJ2-1,TRBD2,TRBV6-5,CASSYGRGSSYNEQFF
TRBJ2-7,TRBD2,TRBV12-3/TRBV12-4,CASSLAGHLSSYEQYF
TRBJ2-3,TRBD1,TRBV27,CASSLGQGKDTQYF
TRBJ2-1,TRBD1,TRBV20-1,CSARRPGTGAYNEQFF
TRBJ2-3,TRBD2,TRBV12-3/TRBV12-4,CASSLPLAGGLDTDTQYF
TRBJ2-3,.,TRBV25-1,CASSASLDREGSDTQYF
TRBJ2-2,.,TRBV12-3/TRBV12-4,CASSLVSRIGGELFF
TRBJ2-7,TRBD1,TRBV12-3/TRBV12-4,CASRPTGTPYEQYF
TRBJ1-2,.,TRBV29-1,CSVEATERATIYGYTF
TRBJ1-2,.,TRBV29-1,CSVDGGLLRGYTF
TRBJ2-1,.,TRBV20-1,CSARMGQSSYNEQFF
TRBJ2-5,TRBD1,TRBV20-1,CSAARTGSKAQYF
TRBJ2-5,.,TRBV12-3/TRBV12-4,CASRVTSRETQYF
TRBJ2-1,.,TRBV6-1,CASSEGPSSYNEQFF
TRBJ2-5,TRBD1,TRBV6-1,CASSLGTGGAYLETQYF
TRBJ1-2,TRBD1,TRBV7-9,CASSLGIGTANYGYTF
TRBJ2-1,TRBD2,TRBV13,CASSDLGTGGTIHNEQFF
TRBJ2-1,.,TRBV20-1,CSARDESGELTNEQFF
TRBJ2-4,.,TRBV5-1,CASSIQGDIQYF
TRBJ2-3,TRBD1,TRBV6-2/TRBV6-3,CASSRRTGLSDTQYF
TRBJ1-3,.,TRBV29-1,CSVEDQGNTIYF
TRBJ2-7,.,TRBV12-3/TRBV12-4,CASSRTVHEQYF
TRBJ2-5,TRBD1,TRBV7-2,CASSPGTGLLFETQYF
TRBJ2-7,.,TRBV9,CASSIQASSYEQYF
TRBJ1-2,.,TRBV5-1,CASSLGAAYGYTF
TRBJ1-3,.,TRBV1,CTSSPRNTIYF
TRBJ2-6,.,TRBV20-1,CSARQGSGANVLTF
TRBJ2-1,.,TRBV7-2,CASSLAQTLPFF
TRBJ1-5,TRBD1,TRBV6-2/TRBV6-3,CASSSRGGQPQHF
TRBJ1-4,TRBD1,TRBV4-2,CASSQDAVTGFNEKLFF
TRBJ2-7,.,TRBV18,CASSLTTGTSYEQYF
TRBJ2-7,TRBD1,TRBV13,CASSFTDRGEQYF
TRBJ1-2,.,TRBV6-5,CASSYRIDYGYTF
TRBJ1-6,.,TRBV20-1,CSARGSETPLHF
TRBJ2-1,TRBD2,TRBV10-3,CAISGRGGGPVSSYNEQFF
TRBJ1-1,.,TRBV6-5,CASSPRAANTEAFF
TRBJ2-1,TRBD2,TRBV20-1,CSARQLAVGLNEQFF
TRBJ2-7,TRBD1,TRBV20-1,CSAATGGTYEQYF
TRBJ2-3,.,TRBV7-2,CASSFDFGAGDTQYF
TRBJ2-7,.,TRBV3-1,CASSHGRDPGQGPYEQYF
TRBJ1-2,TRBD1,TRBV29-1,CSVEDASGTGSGFF
TRBJ2-1,.,TRBV28,CASSPLLDRPNEQFF